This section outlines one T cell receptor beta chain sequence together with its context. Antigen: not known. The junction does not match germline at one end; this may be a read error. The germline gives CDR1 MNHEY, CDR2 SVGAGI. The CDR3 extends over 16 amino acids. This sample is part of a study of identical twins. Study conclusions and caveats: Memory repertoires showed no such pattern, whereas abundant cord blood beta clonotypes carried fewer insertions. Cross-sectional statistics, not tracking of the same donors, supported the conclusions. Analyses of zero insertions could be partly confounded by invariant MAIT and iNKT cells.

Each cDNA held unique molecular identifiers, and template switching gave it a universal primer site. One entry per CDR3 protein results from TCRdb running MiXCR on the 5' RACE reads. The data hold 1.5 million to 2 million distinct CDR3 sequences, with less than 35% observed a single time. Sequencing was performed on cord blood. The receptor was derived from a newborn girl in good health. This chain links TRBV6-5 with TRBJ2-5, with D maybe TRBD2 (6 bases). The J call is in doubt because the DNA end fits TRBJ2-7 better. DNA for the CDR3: TGTGTCAGCAGTTACCTCTTTTCTAGCGCTACGTACGAGCAGTACTTC. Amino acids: CVSSYLFSSATYEQYF.